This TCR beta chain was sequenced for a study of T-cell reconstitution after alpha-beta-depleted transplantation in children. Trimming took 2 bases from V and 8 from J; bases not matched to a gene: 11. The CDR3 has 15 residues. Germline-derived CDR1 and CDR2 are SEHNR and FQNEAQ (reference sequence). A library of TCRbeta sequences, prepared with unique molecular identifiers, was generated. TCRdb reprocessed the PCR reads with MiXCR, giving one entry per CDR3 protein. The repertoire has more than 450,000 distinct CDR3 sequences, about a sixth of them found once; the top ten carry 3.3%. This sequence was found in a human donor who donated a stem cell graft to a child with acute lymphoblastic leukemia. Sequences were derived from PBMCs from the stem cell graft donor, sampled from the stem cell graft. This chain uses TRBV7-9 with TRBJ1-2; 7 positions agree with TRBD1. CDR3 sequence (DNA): TGTGCCAGCAGCTTATCGACAGGGCCTAGAGGAGGCTACACCTTC. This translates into CASSLSTGPRGGYTF.